The 27 T cell receptor beta chains below all came from one sample that was sequenced in a study of cytomegalovirus exposure and HLA in healthy donors. A multiplex PCR was run with 60 Vbeta primers and 13 Jbeta primers. Method: immunoSEQ multiplex PCR; TCRdb's copy keeps in-frame clones and lacks some. The sample has some 120,000 clones, over 70% seen once. Specimen: PBMCs. The receptors were sampled from a woman aged 40 to 50 in good health and CMV-seronegative.

This chain connects TRBV27 to TRBJ2-1; D might be TRBD1 (6 bases). The CDR3 contains 14 residues. The V gene's germline CDR1 is MNHEY and CDR2 SMNVEV (reference sequence). V was clipped by 7 bases and J by 7 bases, with 17 bases between them. For the CDR3, the DNA is TGTGCCAGCACCAGGGGAAGGGAATTGAATGAGCAGTTCTTC. Its translation is CASTRGRELNEQFF.

This chain connects TRBV6-5 to TRBJ2-7; the match to TRBD2 covers 9 bases. CDR3 length: 16 amino acids. The ends lost 4 bases at V and 1 base at J; junction bases unmatched: 8. Germline V lookup: CDR1 MNHEY, CDR2 SVGAGI. The CDR3 DNA reads as TGTGCCAGCAGTTCTAGCGGGATCTCCACATCCTACGAGCAGTACTTC. Protein sequence: CASSSSGISTSYEQYF.

This clone was recorded once. V is TRBV30 and J is TRBJ1-5; D may be TRBD1 (6 bases). Germline V gene sequence: CDR1 GTSNPN, CDR2 SVGIG (reference sequence). The CDR3 runs to 13 residues. The V end lost 2 bases, the J end lost 5 bases, and 10 bases lay between the germline ends. The CDR3 coding sequence is TGTGCCTGGAGTCCCGGGACATATCAGCCCCAGCATTTT. Residues: CAWSPGTYQPQHF.

DNA for the CDR3: TGTGCCAGCAGCCCCCACACTAGCTCTGACACCGGGGAGCTGTTTTTT. It yields the protein CASSPHTSSDTGELFF. This chain joins TRBV7-9 and TRBJ2-2; D possibly corresponds to TRBD2 (6 bases). Germline V gives CDR1 SEHNR, CDR2 FQNEAQ (reference sequence). The CDR3 runs 16 residues. V lost 5 bases and J 3 bases, leaving 16 bases between the germline ends.

The table lists this clone with a few counts. The chain links TRBV19 to TRBJ1-3; 10 nucleotides align to TRBD1. The V and J ends lost 5 bases and 0 bases, in that order; junction bases with no gene match: 19. The germline gives CDR1 LNHDA, CDR2 SQIVND (reference sequence). The CDR3 length is 21 residues. The CDR3 DNA follows: TGTGCCAGTAGTCCGCGAACCGGGACAGGGGCCTTAACCCTCTCTGGAAACACCATATATTTT. It translates to CASSPRTGTGALTLSGNTIYF.

In its sample, this clone was seen a few times. The chain uses TRBV14 and TRBJ2-2; 8 nucleotides match TRBD2. Trimming removed 3 bases from V and 2 bases from J; junction bases left unmatched: 5. CDR1 SGHDN and CDR2 FVKESK come from the germline V gene. The CDR3 has 16 amino acids. CDR3 DNA: TGTGCCAGCAGCCAGGAACTAGCGGCCAACACCGGGGAGCTGTTTTTT. This gives the protein CASSQELAANTGELFF.

The chain employs TRBV5-8 and TRBJ1-5, with D possibly being TRBD1 (6 bases). CDR3 size: 15 residues. Trimming took off 2 bases at V and 0 bases at J, with 9 bases between the two ends. Germline CDR1 and CDR2: SGHTS and YDEGEE. The CDR3 nucleotides are TGTGCCAGCAGCTTACAGGGCCGTAGCAATCAGCCCCAGCATTTT. It translates to CASSLQGRSNQPQHF.

The chain combines TRBV19 with TRBJ1-3; D unclear. The CDR3 consists of 14 residues. Per germline, CDR1 LNHDA and CDR2 SQIVND (reference sequence). V shed 5 bases and J shed 4 bases, with 12 bases lying between them. The CDR3 nucleotides are TGTGCCAGTAGTGCCACGGCGGGAGGAAACACCATATATTTT. Its translation is CASSATAGGNTIYF.

The genes are TRBV30 and TRBJ2-1; 7 bases map to TRBD2. J gave up 8 bases and V 3 bases, and 10 bases lay outside the gene matches. From germline, CDR1 is GTSNPN and CDR2 SVGIG (reference sequence). This CDR3 has 14 amino acids. The CDR3 region has the DNA TGTGCCTGGAGGCTCAGGACTAGAAGGGATGAGCAGTTCTTC. Protein product: CAWRLRTRRDEQFF.

V usage is TRBV5-1 and J usage is TRBJ2-2; TRBD2 matches 13 bases. The CDR3 covers 17 residues. J gave up 7 bases and V 0 bases, and 6 bases lay outside the gene matches. Germline lookup yields CDR1 SGHRS and CDR2 YFSETQ. The CDR3 region has the DNA TGCGCCAGCAGCTTGGAACTAGCGGGAGGGCCGGTCGGGGAGCTGTTTTTT. Translating gives CASSLELAGGPVGELFF.

This clone was counted ten times or more. The V gene is TRBV4-1, the J gene TRBJ1-5, with a possible D match to TRBD1 (6 bases). Germline CDR1 MGHRA, CDR2 YSYEKL. V was pared by 0 bases and J by 5 bases, with 8 bases between. The CDR3 length is 14 residues. The CDR3 DNA sequence: TGCGCCAGCAGCCAAGACACAGGGTATCAGCCCCAGCATTTT. Amino acids: CASSQDTGYQPQHF.

The chain links TRBV6-5 to TRBJ1-1; 8 bases agree with TRBD1. Germline CDR1 is MNHEY and CDR2 is SVGAGI. The CDR3 has 16 residues. V lost 0 bases, J lost 3 bases, and 6 bases stayed unmatched. DNA for the CDR3: TGTGCCAGCAGTTACTCGGGGCCGACAGGGGACACTGAAGCTTTCTTT. Translation: CASSYSGPTGDTEAFF.

The chain carries TRBV14 and TRBJ2-1, with a tentative D call TRBD2 (6 bases). Germline values: CDR1 SGHDN, CDR2 FVKESK. The CDR3 runs to 16 residues. V gave up 4 bases and J gave up 0 bases, with 13 bases separating them. The CDR3 nucleotides are TGTGCCAGCAGCCGTACTAGCCTTTACTCCTACAATGAGCAGTTCTTC. Translation gives CASSRTSLYSYNEQFF.

The chain links TRBV5-1 to TRBJ2-7; weak D call: TRBD1 (6 bases). V was pared by 4 bases and J by 5 bases, with 13 bases between. CDR1 is SGHRS and CDR2 is YFSETQ in the germline V gene. CDR3 length: 13 amino acids. The CDR3: CASSPTTGNEQYF. In DNA, the CDR3 is TGCGCCAGCAGCCCGACAACAGGGAACGAGCAGTACTTC.

This clone was counted a few times. V usage is TRBV12-5 and J usage is TRBJ1-3; a weak D match, TRBD1 (5 bases). Germline V gene lookup returns CDR1 LGHNT and CDR2 FRNRAP. The V and J ends lost 1 base and 5 bases respectively, with 9 bases between them. The CDR3 length is 14 residues. CDR3 coding DNA: TGTGCTAGTGGTTTGGGGCAGGGTAGAAACACCATATATTTT. This codes for CASGLGQGRNTIYF.

The sample holds one count of this clone. The V and J genes are TRBV11-3 and TRBJ2-3, with 10 positions matching TRBD2. From germline, CDR1 is SGHNT and CDR2 YENEEA. The V gene end was trimmed by 1 base and the J gene end by 5 bases; junction bases not matched to a gene: 9. The CDR3 is 17 residues long. DNA for the CDR3: TGTGCCAGCAGCTTAGTAGCCATGGAGCGGGAGGGAGATACGCAGTATTTT. This codes for CASSLVAMEREGDTQYF.

Only a few counts were recorded for this clone. The V and J genes are TRBV7-2 and TRBJ1-3, with D maybe TRBD1 (6 bases). The CDR3 covers 17 residues. Germline V gene lookup returns CDR1 SGHTA and CDR2 FQGNSA. V lost 5 bases to trimming and J lost 0 bases, with 17 bases between them. CDR3 DNA: TGTGCCAGCAGCACATATATCCCCAGGGGCTCTGGAAACACCATATATTTT. It translates to CASSTYIPRGSGNTIYF.

The J gene is TRBJ1-2, the V gene TRBV2; 7 nucleotides align to TRBD1. Germline V gives CDR1 SNHLY, CDR2 FYNNEI. V shed 8 bases and J 5 bases; nucleotides not matched to a gene: 11. This CDR3 has 14 amino acids. In nucleotides, the CDR3 is TGTGCCAGCGGACAACAGGGGCCGAGGTATGGCTACACCTTC. This encodes CASGQQGPRYGYTF.

The chain combines TRBV7-8 with TRBJ2-5, with D maybe TRBD2 (5 bases). Trimming removed 2 bases from V and 2 bases from J, with 12 bases in between. Per the germline V gene, CDR1 is SGHVS and CDR2 is FQNEAQ. The CDR3 contains 15 residues. The DNA of the CDR3 is TGTGCCAGCAGCTTAATTAGCGACCTTCAAGAGACCCAGTACTTC. Amino acid sequence: CASSLISDLQETQYF.

V is TRBV6-1 and J is TRBJ1-2, with 11 positions matching TRBD1. V dropped 4 bases and J dropped 8; count of bases not matched to a gene: 9. Germline values: CDR1 MNHNS, CDR2 SASEGT. The CDR3 consists of 15 residues. The CDR3 protein is CASSASSGTGGGYTF. The DNA of the CDR3 is TGTGCCAGCAGTGCCTCTTCCGGGACAGGGGGAGGCTACACCTTC.

The rearrangement joins TRBV4-2 to TRBJ2-2; 7 nucleotides agree with TRBD2. V was clipped by 1 base and J by 3 bases; unmatched bases: 2. CDR1 LGHNA and CDR2 YNFKEQ come from the germline V gene. CDR3 length: 15 amino acids. Written as DNA, the CDR3 is TGTGCCAGCAGCCAAGCCGGGAGGCACACCGGGGAGCTGTTTTTT. It specifies CASSQAGRHTGELFF.

The chain employs TRBV18 and TRBJ1-4, with 8 bases fitting TRBD1. The V and J ends lost 6 bases and 8 bases, in that order; junction bases with no gene match: 8. The CDR3 totals 14 residues. Germline CDR1 KGHSH, CDR2 LQKENI. CDR3 DNA: TGTGCCAGCTCTCCCACCGGGACAGGAGAAAAACTGTTTTTT. The encoded protein is CASSPTGTGEKLFF.

The rearrangement links TRBV6-6 to TRBJ2-5; D remains ambiguous. The germline V and J ends were trimmed by 6 bases and 4 bases, with 9 bases remaining between them. Looked up from germline, CDR1 is MNHNY and CDR2 is SVGAGI (reference sequence). The CDR3 runs 12 residues. The CDR3 sequence is CASSTTGETQYF. DNA for the CDR3: TGTGCCAGCAGCACCACTGGAGAGACCCAGTACTTC.

This clone came up a few times. The chain recombines TRBV5-4 with TRBJ2-2, with D maybe TRBD2 (5 bases). V gave up 3 bases and J gave up 1 base, with 7 bases separating them. The CDR3 length is 14 residues. Germline CDR1 reads SGHNT; CDR2 reads YYREEE (reference sequence). The DNA of the CDR3 is TGTGCCAGCAGCTGGGCGGGGAACACCGGGGAGCTGTTTTTT. As protein: CASSWAGNTGELFF.

Here the CDR3 reads CASSTPASGPGEQYF. The CDR3, as DNA: TGTGCCAGCAGTACTCCAGCGTCGGGCCCAGGGGAGCAGTACTTC. The rearrangement joins TRBV27 to TRBJ2-7; tentative D call: TRBD1 (5 bases). The CDR3 has 15 residues. The ends were cut back, 5 bases at V and 7 bases at J, with 21 bases in the middle. Germline-derived CDR1 and CDR2 are MNHEY and SMNVEV (reference sequence).

This clone has a single count. The chain has TRBV9 and TRBJ2-7; 13 bases are shared with TRBD2. Germline V gene sequence: CDR1 SGDLS, CDR2 YYNGEE. The V and J ends lost 0 bases and 2 bases, in that order; junction bases with no gene match: 8. This CDR3 is built from 18 residues. CDR3 residues: CASSVDGQTSGGTYEQYF. The CDR3 DNA sequence: TGTGCCAGCAGCGTAGACGGTCAGACTAGCGGGGGGACCTACGAGCAGTACTTC.

The chain has TRBV5-6 and TRBJ2-7, with TRBD1 identical over 7 bases. The CDR3 runs to 14 residues. J was trimmed by 2 bases and V by 8 bases; bases with no gene match: 10. CDR1 SGHDT and CDR2 YYEEEE come from the germline V gene. The CDR3: CASEKGAPAYEQYF. The CDR3 region has the DNA TGTGCCAGTGAAAAGGGGGCCCCCGCCTACGAGCAGTACTTC.